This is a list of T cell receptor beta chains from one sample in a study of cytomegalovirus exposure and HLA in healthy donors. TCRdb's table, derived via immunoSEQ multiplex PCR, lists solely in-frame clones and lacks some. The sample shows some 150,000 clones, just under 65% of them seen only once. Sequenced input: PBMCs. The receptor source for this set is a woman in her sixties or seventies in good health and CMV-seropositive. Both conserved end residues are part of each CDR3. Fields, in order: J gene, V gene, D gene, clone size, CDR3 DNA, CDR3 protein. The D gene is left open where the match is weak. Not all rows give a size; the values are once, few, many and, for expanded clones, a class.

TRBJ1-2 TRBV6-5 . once TGTGCCAGCAGCTCACAGGGCAGGAGATATGGCTACACCTTC CASSSQGRRYGYTF
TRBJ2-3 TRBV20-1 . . TGCAGTGCCTATAAACTTATTGCGCAGTATTTT CSAYKLIAQYF
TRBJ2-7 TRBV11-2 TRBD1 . TGTGCCAGCAGCTTTTTTCAGGGGGCGGGTGAGCAGTACTTC CASSFFQGAGEQYF
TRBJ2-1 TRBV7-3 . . TGTGCCAGCAGCCGGACTACGAGCTCCTACAATGAGCAGTTCTTC CASSRTTSSYNEQFF
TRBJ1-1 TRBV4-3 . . TGCGCCAGCAGCCAAGAAAGACAGCTGAACACTGAAGCTTTCTTT CASSQERQLNTEAFF
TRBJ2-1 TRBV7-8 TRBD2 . TGTGCCAGCAGCTTAGCGTCCGGACTAGCGGAGCAGTTCTTC CASSLASGLAEQFF
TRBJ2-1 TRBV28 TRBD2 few TGTGCCAGCAGGCAGGGCGGGGGTGACAATGAGCAGTTCTTC CASRQGGGDNEQFF
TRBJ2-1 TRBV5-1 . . TGCGCCAGCAGCCGGGACACCTCCTACAATGAGCAGTTCTTC CASSRDTSYNEQFF
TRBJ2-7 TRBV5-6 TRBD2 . TGTGCCAGCAGCTCGGGGGGAGACCGTAGGGCATTC CASSSGGDRRAF
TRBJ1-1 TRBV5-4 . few TGTGCCAGCAGCGCCTCGTGGGCGAACACTGAAGCTTTCTTT CASSASWANTEAFF
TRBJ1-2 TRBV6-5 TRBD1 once TGTGCCAGCAGCACAGACAGGGCTGGCTACACCTTC CASSTDRAGYTF
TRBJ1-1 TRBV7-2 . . TGTGCCAGCAGCTTATCGGGGGGGATTGCCACTGAAGCTTTCTTT CASSLSGGIATEAFF
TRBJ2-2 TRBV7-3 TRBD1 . TGTGCCAGCAACGGAGAGGGGGCACCGACCGGGGAGCTGTTTTTT CASNGEGAPTGELFF
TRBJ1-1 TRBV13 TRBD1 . TGTGCCAGCAGCTTAGCGTCAGGGGGGTTGAACACTGAAGCTTTCTTT CASSLASGGLNTEAFF
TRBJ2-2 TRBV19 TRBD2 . TGTGCCAGTAGTCTGACGGCGGGAGGAAAAACCGGGGAGCTGTTTTTT CASSLTAGGKTGELFF
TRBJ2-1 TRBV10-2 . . TGCGCCAGCAGTGATTGGAGCTCCTACAATGAGCAGTTCTTC CASSDWSSYNEQFF
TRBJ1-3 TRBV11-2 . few TGTGCCAGCAGCTTAAATATGTTTGGAAACACCATATATTTT CASSLNMFGNTIYF
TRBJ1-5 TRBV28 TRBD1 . TGTGCCATCAGTTCGGGACAGGGGAGGCAGCCCCAGCATTTT CAISSGQGRQPQHF
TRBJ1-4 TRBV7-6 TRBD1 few TGTGCCAGCAGCTTAGAGGGGACAGGGGGCGGAAAACTGTTTTTT CASSLEGTGGGKLFF
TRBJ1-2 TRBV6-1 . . TGTGCCAGCAGTGAAGCCGACACCTATGGCTACACCTTC CASSEADTYGYTF
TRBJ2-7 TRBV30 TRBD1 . TGTGCCTGGAGTGTACTGCACAGGGGGTCGTACGAGCAGTACTTC CAWSVLHRGSYEQYF
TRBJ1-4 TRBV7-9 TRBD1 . TGTGCCAGCAGCTCCCGGGACAGGGTTGGTGAAAAACTGTTTTTT CASSSRDRVGEKLFF
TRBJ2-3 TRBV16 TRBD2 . TGTGCCAGCAGCCAATCCAGGAGCGGGAAGGGCACAGATACGCAGTATTTT CASSQSRSGKGTDTQYF
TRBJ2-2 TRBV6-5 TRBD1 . TGTGCCAGCACTCTAGGAACAGGGGACGGGGAGCTGTTTTTT CASTLGTGDGELFF
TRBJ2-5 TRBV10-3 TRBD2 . TGTGCCATCAGTGAGGCAGCTAGCGGCCAAGAGACCCAGTACTTC CAISEAASGQETQYF
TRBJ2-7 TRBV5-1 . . TGCGCCAGCAGCCCTGGCCCCCAGGGCTCCTACGAGCAGTACTTC CASSPGPQGSYEQYF
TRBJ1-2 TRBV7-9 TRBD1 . TGTGCCAGCAGCTTAGGGACAGGGGCTTATGGCTACACCTTC CASSLGTGAYGYTF
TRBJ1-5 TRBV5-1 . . TGCGCCAGCAGCTTGAGTGGCAGTACCAATCAGCCCCAGCATTTT CASSLSGSTNQPQHF
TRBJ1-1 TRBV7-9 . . TGTGCCAGCAGCCCGGGAACTGAAGCTTTCTTT CASSPGTEAFF
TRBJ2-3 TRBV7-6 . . TGTGCCAGCAGCTTAGAGCAGGCGGGACTTGACACAGATACGCAGTATTTT CASSLEQAGLDTDTQYF
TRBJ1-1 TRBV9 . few TGTGCCAGCAGCGTAACCAACAGGGCGACTGAAGCTTTCTTT CASSVTNRATEAFF
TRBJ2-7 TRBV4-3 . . TGCGCCAGCAGCCAAGCACGGGGGATTCCCTACGAGCAGTACTTC CASSQARGIPYEQYF
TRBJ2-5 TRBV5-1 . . TGCGCCAGCAGCTCCCTCGCAGGGCCCGAAGAGACCCAGTACTTC CASSSLAGPEETQYF
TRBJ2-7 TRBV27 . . TGTGCCAGCAGTTCCCCATCCCTTTACGGCGAGCAGTACTTC CASSSPSLYGEQYF
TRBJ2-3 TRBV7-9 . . TGTGCCAGCAGCTTAGTTGGCCTCCCCAGCACAGATACGCAGTATTTT CASSLVGLPSTDTQYF
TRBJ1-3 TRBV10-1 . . TGCGCCAGCAGTGAGTCGCCCAGGGTGGTAGCAAACACCATATATTTT CASSESPRVVANTIYF
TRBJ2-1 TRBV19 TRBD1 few TGTGCCAGTAGTGACAGGGGCGTCAATGAGCAGTTCTTC CASSDRGVNEQFF
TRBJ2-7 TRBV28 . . TGTGCCAGCAGTCACCCCACTAGCCAAACGTCGGGGGTGATTTACGAGCAGTACTTC CASSHPTSQTSGVIYEQYF
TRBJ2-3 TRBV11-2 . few TGTGCCAGCAGCGGGAGTAGCACAGATACGCAGTATTTT CASSGSSTDTQYF
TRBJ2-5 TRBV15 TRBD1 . TGTGCCACCAGCAAGCGACAGGGGGAGACCCAGTACTTC CATSKRQGETQYF
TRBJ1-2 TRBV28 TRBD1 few TGTGCCAGCAGCTTTATCACAGGGGTTAACTATGGCTACACCTTC CASSFITGVNYGYTF
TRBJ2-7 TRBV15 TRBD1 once TGTGCCACCAGCACCGGGGACAGGGGGAGTTACGAGCAGTACTTC CATSTGDRGSYEQYF
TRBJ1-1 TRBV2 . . TGTGCCAGCAGATCAGGGGTGAACACTGAAGCTTTCTTT CASRSGVNTEAFF
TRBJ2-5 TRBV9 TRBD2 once TGTGCCAGCAGCGACGGACTAGCGGGTGGTGGGACCCAGTACTTC CASSDGLAGGGTQYF
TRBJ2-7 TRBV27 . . TGTGCCAGCAGTCCCTCCATCAACTACCCGTCCTACGAGCAGTACTTC CASSPSINYPSYEQYF
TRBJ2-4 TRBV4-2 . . TGTGCCAGCAGCCTGACGACCTCAGGGGCAGGGAACATTCAGTACTTC CASSLTTSGAGNIQYF
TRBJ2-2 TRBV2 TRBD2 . TGTGCCAGCAGTGAACGGCTAGCGGGGACCGGGGAGCTGTTTTTT CASSERLAGTGELFF
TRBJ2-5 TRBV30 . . TGTGCCTGGAGTTCCGGCGGAGGGGAGGCAGAGACCCAGTACTTC CAWSSGGGEAETQYF
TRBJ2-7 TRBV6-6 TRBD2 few TGTGCCAGCAGTTCCAGGACTAGTGGCGAGCAGTACTTC CASSSRTSGEQYF
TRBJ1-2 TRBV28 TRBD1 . TGTGCCAGCAGGGTACCAGGGGGCTCTGGCTACACCTTC CASRVPGGSGYTF
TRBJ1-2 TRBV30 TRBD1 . TGTGCCTGGAGTGTACAGGGGGCCGGTGGCTACACCTTC CAWSVQGAGGYTF